This passage covers 23 T cell receptor beta chains from one sample sequenced in a study of T-cell memory formation after mild COVID-19. From the 5' RACE reads, TCRdb called clonotypes with MiXCR, one entry per CDR3 protein. Here the sample spans about 49,000 distinct CDR3 sequences, under 7.5% being singletons. The sequenced material came from PBMCs or a T cell subset sorted from them (not recorded which). Every receptor here comes from a young man who had mild COVID-19 (a few samples of this study predate the infection). Cell type and time point are not known.

This clonotype has at least ten counts. The genes are TRBV20-1 and TRBJ2-5, with 9 bases that match TRBD1. The V segment lost 6 bases and the J segment 4 bases; nucleotides outside the gene matches: 9. The CDR3 spans 14 residues. Per the germline V gene, CDR1 is DFQATT and CDR2 is SNEGSKA (reference sequence). The CDR3 loop reads CSALLDRGGETQYF. For the CDR3, the DNA is TGCAGTGCCCTTCTCGACAGGGGGGGAGAGACCCAGTACTTC.

The chain is built from TRBV6-1 and TRBJ2-3, with 8 nucleotides matching TRBD1. The CDR3 contains 16 residues. V was pared by 2 bases and J by 2 bases, with 6 bases of the junction left unmatched. Germline CDR1 reads MNHNS; CDR2 reads SASEGT. CDR3 sequence: CASSERKDRVTDTQYF. The CDR3 DNA follows: TGTGCCAGCAGTGAAAGGAAGGACAGGGTCACAGATACGCAGTATTTT.

In this sample, this clonotype turned up many times. This chain uses TRBV23-1 with TRBJ2-1; a possible D gene is TRBD1 (7 bases). TRBV23-1 falls under the ORF class, with uncertain function. Trimming took 0 bases from V and 5 from J, leaving 20 bases between them. This CDR3 has 18 amino acids. The CDR3, as DNA: TGCGCCAGCAGTCAATCCCGGAGGGGGCAGGGGAGCAACAATGAGCAGTTCTTC. Residues: CASSQSRRGQGSNNEQFF.

The genes are TRBV5-1 and TRBJ2-5, with 12 bases fitting TRBD1. The CDR3 length is 14 residues. V dropped 4 bases and J dropped 5; count of bases not matched to a gene: 3. Germline V gene lookup returns CDR1 SGHRS and CDR2 YFSETQ. CDR3 residues: CASSRDRGPETQYF. The CDR3 DNA reads TGCGCCAGCAGCAGGGACAGGGGGCCGGAGACCCAGTACTTC.

The sample holds a few counts of this clonotype. The rearrangement links TRBV4-2 to TRBJ2-1, with D possibly TRBD1 on 5 matching bases. Germline CDR1 and CDR2: LGHNA and YNFKEQ. There are 15 residues in the CDR3. Between the trimmed V and J ends, which lost 1 base and 2 bases, there was a span of 9 bases. The CDR3 DNA reads TGTGCCAGCAGCCAAGCAACAGGTACCTACAATGAGCAGTTCTTC. Translating gives CASSQATGTYNEQFF.

This clonotype turned up a few times. V usage is TRBV2 and J usage is TRBJ1-5; D not resolved. The CDR3 is made up of 14 amino acids. Germline V lookup: CDR1 SNHLY, CDR2 FYNNEI. V lost 4 bases and J 5 bases, leaving 12 bases between the germline ends. CDR3 coding DNA: TGTGCCAGCAGTGTGATGAGGAGGGATCAGCCCCAGCATTTT. Translation: CASSVMRRDQPQHF.

This clonotype was recorded a few times. The genes are TRBV6-5 and TRBJ2-7; no clear D. The CDR3 contains 13 residues. Per the germline V gene, CDR1 is MNHEY and CDR2 is SVGAGI. Trimming left V 2 bases short and J 5 bases short, with 10 bases between. The CDR3 DNA follows: TGTGCCAGCAGTTACACGGTTACCAACGAGCAGTACTTC. Its translation: CASSYTVTNEQYF.

This clonotype showed up many times. The chain has TRBV7-2 and TRBJ2-5; perhaps TRBD1 as D (5 bases). Germline V gene sequence: CDR1 SGHTA, CDR2 FQGNSA. With 2 bases removed from V and 5 bases from J, the gap between germline ends came to 12 bases. The CDR3 spans 14 residues. The CDR3 nucleotides read TGTGCCAGCAGCTTACAGGGTCAGGAGGAGACCCAGTACTTC. Encoded protein: CASSLQGQEETQYF.

This rearrangement joins TRBV12-3 or TRBV12-4 to TRBJ1-2; D unresolved. V lost 1 base to trimming and J lost 6 bases, with 6 bases between them. This CDR3 is built from 12 residues. CDR3 protein: CASSLVLHGYTF. The CDR3 nucleotides read TGTGCCAGCAGTTTAGTCCTCCATGGCTACACCTTC.

This clonotype has ten or more counts. This chain connects TRBV4-3 to TRBJ1-1; no clear D gene. This CDR3 spans 14 amino acids. The ends were cut back, 4 bases at V and 1 base at J, with 10 bases in the middle. Germline assignment: CDR1 LGHNA and CDR2 YSLEER. The CDR3 loop is CASSRHTSNTEAFF. CDR3 nucleotides: TGCGCCAGCAGCCGCCATACTTCGAACACTGAAGCTTTCTTT.

This clonotype was counted ten times or more. The V call is TRBV2, the J call TRBJ2-2; D is ambiguous. The CDR3 is made up of 13 amino acids. The V end lost 2 bases, the J end lost 8 bases, and 9 bases lay between the germline ends. Germline CDR1 is SNHLY and CDR2 is FYNNEI. The CDR3 DNA reads TGTGCCAGCAGTGAAATTGTAGTGGGGGAGCTGTTTTTT. This gives the protein CASSEIVVGELFF.

In this sample, this clonotype turned up a few times. The CDR3 bases are TGTGCCAGCAGTTACTCGTCGGGGCAGGGGGGATTGGGGCAGTTCTTC. The encoded protein is CASSYSSGQGGLGQFF. The rearrangement links TRBV6-5 to TRBJ2-1; possibly TRBD1 for D (7 bases). The CDR3 totals 16 residues. V lost 0 bases to trimming and J lost 12 bases, with 21 bases between them. Germline V CDR1 and CDR2: MNHEY, SVGAGI.

This clonotype was found many times. V is TRBV12-3 or TRBV12-4 and J is TRBJ1-5; D is perhaps TRBD1 (5 bases). The V end was cut by 6 bases, the J end by 7 bases, with 16 bases between. The CDR3 runs 14 residues. The CDR3: CASSLQGIEQPQHF. CDR3 DNA: TGTGCCAGCAGCCTGCAGGGAATTGAACAGCCCCAGCATTTT.

This clonotype occurred a few times. This chain connects TRBV12-3 or TRBV12-4 to TRBJ1-1; D ambiguous. Trimming took off 4 bases at V and 7 bases at J, with 13 bases between the two ends. The CDR3 contains 13 residues. This CDR3 is CASSWSAADEAFF. CDR3 sequence (DNA): TGTGCCAGCAGTTGGTCTGCGGCTGATGAAGCTTTCTTT.

This clonotype occurred many times. The chain combines TRBV27 with TRBJ2-7, with unresolved D. The CDR3 is made up of 13 amino acids. V was pared by 2 bases and J by 0 bases, with 5 bases between. Germline loops: CDR1 MNHEY, CDR2 SMNVEV (reference sequence). CDR3: CASSLGGSYEQYV. CDR3 coding DNA: TGTGCCAGCAGTTTAGGTGGCTCCTACGAGCAGTACGTC.

This rearrangement joins TRBV7-2 to TRBJ2-3; D is unresolved. V was pared by 1 base and J by 3 bases, with 8 bases between. The CDR3 is 14 amino acids. Per the germline V gene, CDR1 is SGHTA and CDR2 is FQGNSA. CDR3 in DNA: TGTGCCAGCAGCTTAGAGTGGGCAACAGATACGCAGTATTTT. Amino acid sequence: CASSLEWATDTQYF.

There are a few counts of this clonotype. The rearrangement uses TRBV5-6 and TRBJ1-1; D possibly corresponds to TRBD1 (5 bases). The CDR3 consists of 11 residues. The ends were cut back, 4 bases at V and 11 bases at J, with 12 bases in the middle. The V gene's germline CDR1 is SGHDT and CDR2 YYEEEE. The CDR3 protein is CASSTQGVAFF. The CDR3 DNA is TGTGCCAGCAGCACGCAAGGGGTCGCTTTCTTT.

V and J are TRBV14 and TRBJ1-4; D may be TRBD1 (5 bases). This CDR3 comprises 13 residues. CDR1 and CDR2 (germline): SGHDN, FVKESK. V was trimmed by 5 bases and J by 5 bases, leaving 9 bases between them. CDR3: CASSGARNEKLFF. CDR3 sequence (DNA): TGTGCCAGCAGCGGGGCCCGAAATGAAAAACTGTTTTTT.

This chain connects TRBV5-1 to TRBJ1-2, with no clear D. V dropped 4 bases and J dropped 5 bases, with 6 bases sitting between them. In germline, CDR1 is SGHRS, CDR2 YFSETQ. This CDR3 region has 11 residues. The DNA of the CDR3 is TGCGCCAGCAGCAACCAGTATGGCTACACCTTC. Encoded protein: CASSNQYGYTF.

This chain connects TRBV7-2 to TRBJ1-5; D unclear. Germline assignment: CDR1 SGHTA and CDR2 FQGNSA. The ends were cut back, 5 bases at V and 1 base at J, with 12 bases in the middle. CDR3 length: 15 amino acids. CDR3 region: CASSPRSPSNQPQHF. Here the CDR3 DNA reads TGTGCCAGCAGCCCACGGAGTCCAAGCAATCAGCCCCAGCATTTT.

This clonotype has a count of ten or more. The J gene is TRBJ2-4, the V gene TRBV20-1; no reliable D call. The germline V gene has CDR1 DFQATT and CDR2 SNEGSKA (reference sequence). The V end was cut by 6 bases, the J end by 4 bases, with 16 bases between. CDR3 size: 14 residues. Here the CDR3 DNA reads TGCAGTGCGAATCCCGAATTCCCGAAAAACATTCAGTACTTC. Translating gives CSANPEFPKNIQYF.

This clonotype was recorded many times. The gene calls are TRBV7-2 and TRBJ2-3, with TRBD2 matching 12 bases. The length of the CDR3 is 18 residues. In germline, CDR1 is SGHTA, CDR2 FQGNSA. J lost 3 bases, V lost 1 base, and 8 bases had no gene match. The chain's CDR3 is CASSLVWLAGGLTDTQYF. The DNA of the CDR3 is TGTGCCAGCAGCTTAGTGTGGCTAGCGGGGGGGCTGACAGATACGCAGTATTTT.

This clonotype was recorded at least ten times. V and J are TRBV5-1 and TRBJ1-4; 8 bases match TRBD1. Germline CDR1 and CDR2: SGHRS and YFSETQ. V dropped 4 bases and J dropped 6; count of bases not matched to a gene: 17. The CDR3 has 18 amino acids. CDR3 sequence (DNA): TGCGCCAGCAGCGTTGTTCCTCCGGGACAGGAGCAACATGAAAAACTGTTTTTT. As protein: CASSVVPPGQEQHEKLFF.